The 18 T cell receptor beta chains listed next were all sequenced from one sample in a study of blood T cell repertoires in COVID-19 (dated by TCRdb to the early 2020s). Libraries came from the immunoSEQ multiplex PCR assay. TCRdb mirrors the immuneACCESS table, restricted to in-frame sequences. Some clones are absent from its copies; in checked studies, under half trace to an unresolved V gene, and the reason for the others is unknown. In all, the sample holds around 160,000 clones, and roughly 93% of those were seen once. Approximately 2.2% of the sample belongs to the ten largest clones. Sequenced input: peripheral blood. The receptors come from a young man with acute or convalescent COVID-19.

This chain uses TRBV5-1 with TRBJ2-2; no clear D. CDR3 length: 16 residues. V lost 0 bases, J lost 3 bases, and 12 bases lay in between. Germline-derived CDR1 and CDR2 are SGHRS and YFSETQ. Written as DNA, the CDR3 is TGCGCCAGCAGCTTGGGGGCAGGTTCCTACACCGGGGAGCTGTTTTTT. It yields the protein CASSLGAGSYTGELFF.

The rearrangement uses TRBV5-1 and TRBJ2-5; 7 nucleotides match TRBD1. This CDR3 spans 14 amino acids. Trimming cost V 4 bases and J 3 bases; bases outside gene matches: 6. CDR1 is SGHRS and CDR2 is YFSETQ in the germline V gene. Here the CDR3 DNA reads TGCGCCAGCAGCGTCCCAACAGGGGAAGAGACCCAGTACTTC. Translating gives CASSVPTGEETQYF.

The chain combines TRBV27 with TRBJ1-5, with TRBD1 matching 10 bases. V lost 3 bases to trimming and J lost 6 bases; unmatched junction nucleotides: 17. This CDR3 contains 19 residues. The V gene's germline CDR1 is MNHEY and CDR2 SMNVEV (reference sequence). The CDR3 spells CASSLGSPDRGDVGQPQHF. The CDR3 nucleotides are TGTGCCAGCAGTTTGGGATCACCGGACAGGGGGGATGTGGGTCAGCCCCAGCATTTT.

V and J are TRBV6-1 and TRBJ2-1, with a possible D match to TRBD2 (6 bases). This CDR3 has 12 amino acids. V dropped 1 base and J dropped 9 bases, with 7 bases sitting between them. Germline V lookup: CDR1 MNHNS, CDR2 SASEGT. CDR3 in amino acids: CASSEVGGEQFF. CDR3 DNA: TGTGCCAGCAGTGAAGTCGGGGGTGAGCAGTTCTTC.

The chain combines TRBV3-1 (or the pseudogene TRBV3-2) with TRBJ2-1; 8 nucleotides line up with TRBD2. The CDR3 runs 16 residues. The ends lost 1 base at V and 7 bases at J; junction bases unmatched: 9. Germline-derived CDR1 and CDR2 are LGHDT and YNNKEL (reference sequence). For the CDR3, the DNA is TGTGCCAGCAGCCAAGGTAGCAGCGGGAGCGCTAATGAGCAGTTCTTC. It encodes CASSQGSSGSANEQFF.

The chain is built from TRBV10-3 and TRBJ1-4; the D gene is possibly TRBD1 (6 bases). V was shortened by 10 bases and J by 3 bases, with 18 bases between the two germline ends. The CDR3 contains 15 residues. The germline CDR1 and CDR2 sequences are ENHRY and SYGVKD. CDR3: CATRNNRDSNEKLFF. CDR3 nucleotide sequence: TGTGCCACCCGGAATAACAGGGATTCTAATGAAAAACTGTTTTTT.

The V gene is TRBV10-2, the J gene TRBJ1-1; 8 nucleotides line up with TRBD1. J lost 7 bases, V lost 0 bases, and 4 bases had no gene match. Looked up from germline, CDR1 is WSHSY and CDR2 is SAAADI. The CDR3 covers 14 residues. DNA of the CDR3: TGCGCCAGCAGTGAGTCAGGGGACAGGCTTGAAGCTTTCTTT. It encodes CASSESGDRLEAFF.

The chain is built from TRBV7-9 and TRBJ2-5; TRBD1 matches 7 bases. CDR1 is SEHNR and CDR2 is FQNEAQ in the germline V gene (reference sequence). This CDR3 region has 17 residues. Unmatched junction bases numbered 13, after V lost 5 bases and J lost 1 base. CDR3 bases: TGTGCCAGCAGCCCACCCCCACGACAGGGCCTCCAAGAGACCCAGTACTTC. It codes for CASSPPPRQGLQETQYF.

V is TRBV5-4 and J is TRBJ1-1; tentatively, D is TRBD1 (6 bases). The length of the CDR3 is 15 residues. In germline, CDR1 is SGHNT, CDR2 YYREEE (reference sequence). Deletions cut 0 bases from V and 7 bases from J, with 16 bases between. CDR3 sequence reads: CASSLGGDTGSEAFF. The CDR3 region has the DNA TGTGCCAGCAGCTTGGGGGGAGACACAGGGAGTGAAGCTTTCTTT. Filled out from reference TRBV5-4 and TRBJ1-1, the complete variable domain reads ETGVTQSPTHLIKTRGQQVTLRCSSQSGHNTVSWYQQALGQGPQFIFQYYREEENGRGNFPPRFSGLQFPNYSSELNVNALELDDSALYLCASSLGGDTGSEAFFGQGTRLTVV.

V gene TRBV7-8 combines with J gene TRBJ2-7; 9 bases line up with TRBD2. There are 16 residues in the CDR3. The V segment lost 1 base and the J segment 7 bases; nucleotides outside the gene matches: 11. From germline, CDR1 is SGHVS and CDR2 FQNEAQ. CDR3 nucleotide sequence: TGTGCCAGCAGCTTAGTGACTAGCGGATCCTCGGGGGAGCAGTACTTC. Translated: CASSLVTSGSSGEQYF.

V is TRBV19 and J is TRBJ2-1; possible D gene TRBD2, 7 bases. Germline V gene sequence: CDR1 LNHDA, CDR2 SQIVND (reference sequence). The CDR3 has 15 residues. The V end lost 8 bases, the J end lost 3 bases, and 17 bases lay between the germline ends. The CDR3 is CASLPRGGGYNEQFF. CDR3 nucleotides: TGTGCCAGTTTACCGCGGGGAGGGGGCTACAATGAGCAGTTCTTC.

The chain employs TRBV3-1 (or the pseudogene TRBV3-2) and TRBJ2-3; D is possibly TRBD1 (6 bases). The V and J ends lost 5 bases and 3 bases respectively, with 21 bases between them. In germline, CDR1 is LGHDT, CDR2 YNNKEL (reference sequence). There are 17 residues in the CDR3. The CDR3 spells CASSDAIGTRRTDTQYF. CDR3 coding DNA: TGTGCCAGCAGCGACGCAATCGGGACACGGAGGACAGATACGCAGTATTTT.

On this clone: Other DNA sequences in the same sample also yield this CDR3. This rearrangement joins TRBV18 to TRBJ1-2, with TRBD1 identical over 8 bases. Germline V gene data show CDR1 as KGHSH and CDR2 as LQKENI. After removal of 3 bases from V and 3 bases from J, the junction contained 0 bases not matched to a gene. The CDR3 spans 13 residues. CDR3 protein: CASSPTGDYGYTF. The CDR3 coding sequence is TGTGCCAGCTCACCGACAGGGGACTATGGCTACACCTTC.

V and J are TRBV7-6 and TRBJ1-3; no firm D call. The CDR3 has 18 residues. Germline V CDR1 and CDR2: SGHVS, FNYEAQ. Trimming shortened V by 3 bases and J by 3 bases, and 21 bases separated the two germline ends. CDR3 in amino acids: CASSLAPSTGSGGNTIYF. In DNA form, the CDR3 reads TGTGCCAGCAGCTTGGCCCCGTCGACGGGTTCGGGTGGAAACACCATATATTTT.

This chain uses TRBV6-5 with TRBJ1-2, with 9 positions matching TRBD1. Looked up from germline, CDR1 is MNHEY and CDR2 is SVGAGI. Trimming cost V 7 bases and J 8 bases; bases outside gene matches: 11. This CDR3 is 14 amino acids long. This chain's CDR3 is CASTPTGTGMGYTF. The CDR3 bases are TGTGCCAGCACCCCGACCGGGACAGGGATGGGCTACACCTTC.

In this sample, this clone turned up once. The CDR3 region is CATRPLPGVPYGYTF. The CDR3 DNA follows: TGTGCCACCAGACCCCTTCCAGGGGTTCCATATGGCTACACCTTC. This chain connects TRBV24-1 to TRBJ1-2; perhaps TRBD1 as D (6 bases). Trimming removed 7 bases at V and 5 bases at J, with 19 bases between. CDR3 length: 15 residues. Germline V lookup: CDR1 KGHDR, CDR2 SFDVKD.

The rearrangement uses TRBV6-5 and TRBJ1-1, with 10 bases that match TRBD1. CDR3 length: 14 amino acids. V dropped 5 bases and J dropped 6; count of bases not matched to a gene: 6. The germline CDR1 and CDR2 sequences are MNHEY and SVGAGI. As DNA, the CDR3 is TGTGCCAGCAGTCCTCCGGGACAGGGGCCTGAAGCTTTCTTT. Amino acids: CASSPPGQGPEAFF.

V and J are TRBV11-2 and TRBJ2-7; TRBD1 matches at 9 bases. Per germline, CDR1 SGHAT and CDR2 FQNNGV. The CDR3 totals 15 residues. The V gene end was trimmed by 5 bases and the J gene end by 2 bases; junction bases not matched to a gene: 7. The CDR3: CASSPGQGGTYEQYF. CDR3 bases: TGTGCCAGCAGCCCGGGACAGGGCGGCACCTACGAGCAGTACTTC.